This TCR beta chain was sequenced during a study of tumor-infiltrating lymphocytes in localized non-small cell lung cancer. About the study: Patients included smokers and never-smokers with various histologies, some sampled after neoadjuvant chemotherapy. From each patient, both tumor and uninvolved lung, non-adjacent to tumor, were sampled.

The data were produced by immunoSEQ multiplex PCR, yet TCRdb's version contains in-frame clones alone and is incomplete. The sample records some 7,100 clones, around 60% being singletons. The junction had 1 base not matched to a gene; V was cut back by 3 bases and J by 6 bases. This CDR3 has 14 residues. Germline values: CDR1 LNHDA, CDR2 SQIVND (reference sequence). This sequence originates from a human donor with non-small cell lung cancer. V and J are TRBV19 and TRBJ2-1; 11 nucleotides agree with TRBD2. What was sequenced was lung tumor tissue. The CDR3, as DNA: TGTGCCAGTAGTATCCTAGCGGGGGGCAATGAGCAGTTCTTC. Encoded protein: CASSILAGGNEQFF. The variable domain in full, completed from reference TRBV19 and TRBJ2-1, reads DGGITQSPKYLFRKEGQNVTLSCEQNLNHDAMYWYRQDPGQGLRLIYYSQIVNDFQKGDIAEGYSVSREKKESFPLTVTSAQKNPTAFYLCASSILAGGNEQFFGPGTRLTVL.